This T cell receptor (beta chain) was identified in a study of early T cells in non-severe SARS-CoV-2 infection. The CDR3 covers 15 residues. The germline gives CDR1 LGHDT, CDR2 YNNKEL (reference sequence). Trimming removed 5 bases from V and 1 base from J, with 11 bases in between. TCRdb independently ran MiXCR on the 5' RACE reads; one entry per CDR3 protein. The sample contains 100,000 to 150,000 distinct CDR3 sequences, more than 12% of which appear only once. Sequenced: whole blood. This TCR derives from an adult who was a healthcare worker with PCR-confirmed SARS-CoV-2 infection or an uninfected control (not recorded which). This chain joins TRBV3-1 and TRBJ2-2; tentative D call: TRBD1 (6 bases). In DNA, the CDR3 is TGTGCCAGCAGCTCCCCGACAGGGAACACCGGGGAGCTGTTTTTT. It is translated as CASSSPTGNTGELFF. Supplemented by reference TRBV3-1 and TRBJ2-2, the full variable domain reads DTAVSQTPKYLVTQMGNDKSIKCEQNLGHDTMYWYKQDSKKFLKIMFSYNNKELIINETVPNRFSPKSPDKAHLNLHINSLELGDSAVYFCASSSPTGNTGELFFGEGSRLTVL.